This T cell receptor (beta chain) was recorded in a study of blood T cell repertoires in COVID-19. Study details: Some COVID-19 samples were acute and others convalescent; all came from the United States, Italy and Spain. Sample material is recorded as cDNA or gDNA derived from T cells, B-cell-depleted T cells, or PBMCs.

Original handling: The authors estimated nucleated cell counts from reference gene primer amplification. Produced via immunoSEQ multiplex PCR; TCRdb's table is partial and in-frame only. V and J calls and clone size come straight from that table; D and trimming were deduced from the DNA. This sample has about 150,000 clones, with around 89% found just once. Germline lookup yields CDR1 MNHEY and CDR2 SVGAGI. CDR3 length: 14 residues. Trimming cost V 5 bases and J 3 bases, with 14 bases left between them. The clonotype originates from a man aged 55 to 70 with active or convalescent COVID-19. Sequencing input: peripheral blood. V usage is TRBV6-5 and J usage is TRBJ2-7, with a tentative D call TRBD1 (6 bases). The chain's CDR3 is CASSLPQGNYEQYF. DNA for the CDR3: TGTGCCAGCAGTCTACCGCAGGGGAACTACGAGCAGTACTTC.